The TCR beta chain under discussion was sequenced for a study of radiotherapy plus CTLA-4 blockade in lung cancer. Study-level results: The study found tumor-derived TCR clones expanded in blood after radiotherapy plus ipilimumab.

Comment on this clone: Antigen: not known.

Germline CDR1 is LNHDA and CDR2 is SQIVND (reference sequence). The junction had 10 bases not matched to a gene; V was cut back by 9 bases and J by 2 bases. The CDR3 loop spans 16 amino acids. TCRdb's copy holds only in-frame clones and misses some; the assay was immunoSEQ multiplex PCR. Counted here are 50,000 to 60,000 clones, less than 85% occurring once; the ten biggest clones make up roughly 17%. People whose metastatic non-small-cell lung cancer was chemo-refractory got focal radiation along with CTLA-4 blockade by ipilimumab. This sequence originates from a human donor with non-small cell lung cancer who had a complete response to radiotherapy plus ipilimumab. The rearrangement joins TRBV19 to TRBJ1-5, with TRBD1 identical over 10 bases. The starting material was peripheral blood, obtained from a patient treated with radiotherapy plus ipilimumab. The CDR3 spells CASGTGEIVGNQPQHF. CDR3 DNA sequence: TGTGCCAGCGGGACAGGGGAGATCGTGGGCAATCAGCCCCAGCATTTT.